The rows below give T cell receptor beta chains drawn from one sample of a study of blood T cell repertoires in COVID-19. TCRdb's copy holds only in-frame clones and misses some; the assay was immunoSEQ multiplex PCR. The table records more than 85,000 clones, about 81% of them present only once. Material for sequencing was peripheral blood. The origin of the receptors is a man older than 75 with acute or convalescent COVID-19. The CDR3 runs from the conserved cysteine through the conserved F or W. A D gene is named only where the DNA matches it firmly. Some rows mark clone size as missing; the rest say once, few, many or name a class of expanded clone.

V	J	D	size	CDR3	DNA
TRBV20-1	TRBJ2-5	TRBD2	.	CSASKLAGAVQETQYF	TGCAGTGCTAGTAAGTTAGCGGGGGCCGTTCAAGAGACCCAGTACTTC
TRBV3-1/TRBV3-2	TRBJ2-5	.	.	CASSQDSKTQYF	TGTGCCAGCAGCCAAGATTCCAAGACCCAGTACTTC
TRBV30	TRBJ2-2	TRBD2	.	CAWSSGRDTGELFF	TGTGCCTGGAGCAGCGGGAGAGACACCGGGGAGCTGTTTTTT
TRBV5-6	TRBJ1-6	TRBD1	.	CASSERTGRYPLHF	TGTGCCAGCAGCGAAAGGACAGGGCGCTACCCCCTCCACTTT
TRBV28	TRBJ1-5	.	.	CASNIPPGYRQPQHF	TGTGCCAGCAATATCCCCCCAGGGTACCGTCAGCCCCAGCATTTT
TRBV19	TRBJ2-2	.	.	CASSIGRTGELFF	TGTGCCAGTAGTATTGGGCGTACCGGGGAGCTGTTTTTT
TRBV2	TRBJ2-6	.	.	CASSESLSGANVLTF	TGTGCCAGCAGTGAGAGTTTGTCTGGGGCCAACGTCCTGACTTTC
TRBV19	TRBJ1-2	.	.	CASSMGGNGGYTF	TGTGCCAGTAGTATGGGAGGGAATGGTGGCTACACCTTC
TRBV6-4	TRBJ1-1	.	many	CASREQGNTEAFF	TGTGCCAGCAGGGAACAGGGAAACACTGAAGCTTTCTTT
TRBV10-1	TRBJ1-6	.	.	CASSEPRTYNSPLHF	TGCGCCAGCAGTGAGCCTAGAACCTATAATTCACCCCTCCACTTT
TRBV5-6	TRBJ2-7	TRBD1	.	CASSLEGQGPYEQYF	TGTGCCAGCAGCTTGGAGGGACAGGGCCCCTACGAGCAGTACTTC
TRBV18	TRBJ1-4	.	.	CASSLNPGAREKLFF	TGTGCCAGCTCACTCAACCCAGGGGCAAGGGAAAAACTGTTTTTT
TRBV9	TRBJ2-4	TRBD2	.	CASSVGSSGSAGGIQYF	TGTGCCAGCAGCGTAGGTTCTAGCGGGAGTGCCGGTGGTATTCAGTACTTC
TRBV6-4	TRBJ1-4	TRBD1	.	CASSEGTGNGKLFF	TGTGCCAGCAGTGAAGGGACAGGGAACGGAAAACTGTTTTTT
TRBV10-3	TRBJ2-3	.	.	CAISPGGEGTDTQYF	TGTGCCATCAGCCCTGGCGGGGAAGGGACAGATACGCAGTATTTT
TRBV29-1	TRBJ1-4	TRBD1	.	CSVKDRAGEKLFF	TGCAGCGTTAAGGACAGGGCGGGTGAAAAACTGTTTTTT
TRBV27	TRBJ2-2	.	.	CASRMGQNTGELFF	TGTGCCAGCAGGATGGGACAGAACACCGGGGAGCTGTTTTTT
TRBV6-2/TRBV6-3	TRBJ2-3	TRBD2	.	CASSITSGGRRRLTDTQYF	TGTGCCAGCAGTATCACTAGCGGGGGACGTAGGAGGCTAACAGATACGCAGTATTTT
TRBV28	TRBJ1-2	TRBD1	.	CASGEGQGMSYGYTF	TGTGCCAGTGGGGAAGGACAGGGCATGTCCTATGGCTACACCTTC
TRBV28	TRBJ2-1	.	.	CASSSGLLEQFF	TGTGCCAGCAGCTCAGGGCTCTTGGAGCAGTTCTTC
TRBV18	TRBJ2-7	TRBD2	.	CASSPQGGSNEQYF	TGTGCCAGCTCACCCCAGGGCGGGAGCAACGAGCAGTACTTC
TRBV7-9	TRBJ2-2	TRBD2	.	CASSSPRGGRRTGELFF	TGTGCCAGCAGCTCCCCGAGAGGCGGGAGACGAACCGGGGAGCTGTTTTTT
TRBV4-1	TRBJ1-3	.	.	CASSQEDIQLRRSWVSGNTIYF	TGCGCCAGCAGCCAAGAAGATATTCAGTTGCGGAGAAGTTGGGTCTCTGGAAACACCATATATTTT
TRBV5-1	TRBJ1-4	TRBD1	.	CASSSASGGVTNEKLFF	TGCGCCAGCAGCTCGGCCTCAGGGGGCGTCACTAATGAAAAACTGTTTTTT
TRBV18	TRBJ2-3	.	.	CASSRNRDLDTQYF	TGTGCCAGCTCCAGGAACAGGGATTTGGATACGCAGTATTTT